The 7 T cell receptor beta chains in this list originate from one sample, sequenced in a study of CD8 T cells in ankylosing spondylitis. TCRdb processed the 5' RACE reads anew with MiXCR; each CDR3 protein has one entry. This sample carries 230,000 or so distinct CDR3 sequences, 20% to 30% of them seen once, and the ten largest clones take 0.61%. Sequencing was done on a sample of blood, either unsorted or a sorted T cell fraction (not recorded which). Every receptor here comes from a male donor with ankylosing spondylitis or in good health (not recorded which).

This clonotype has a count of ten or more. The rearrangement links TRBV7-9 to TRBJ2-3; D is uncertain. The germline V gene has CDR1 SEHNR and CDR2 FQNEAQ (reference sequence). The V end was cut by 5 bases, the J end by 1 base, with 16 bases between. The CDR3 spans 16 residues. This CDR3 is CASSRDEGKRTDTQYF. The CDR3 coding sequence is TGTGCCAGCAGCCGAGACGAAGGGAAACGCACAGATACGCAGTATTTT.

The chain is built from TRBV29-1 and TRBJ2-3; the D gene is possibly TRBD1 (6 bases). The CDR3 is 14 residues long. The V end lost 7 bases, the J end lost 6 bases, and 20 bases lay between the germline ends. Looked up from germline, CDR1 is SQVTM and CDR2 is ANQGSEA. The CDR3 loop reads CSAPLAGGRDTQYF. For the CDR3, the DNA is TGCAGCGCCCCCCTTGCTGGGGGCAGGGATACGCAGTATTTT.

This clonotype was detected only once. The rearrangement uses TRBV29-1 and TRBJ2-3; D is ambiguous. The CDR3 has 12 residues. V dropped 4 bases and J dropped 2 bases, with 7 bases sitting between them. CDR1 SQVTM and CDR2 ANQGSEA come from the germline V gene. The CDR3 region is CSVVTDTDTQYF. DNA for the CDR3: TGCAGCGTTGTAACAGACACAGATACGCAGTATTTT.

This clonotype occurred a few times. One junction end disagrees with the germline gene, perhaps due to a read error. V and J are TRBV20-1 and TRBJ1-5, with 9 bases that match TRBD1. Germline-derived CDR1 and CDR2 are DFQATT and SNEGSKA (reference sequence). CDR3 length equals 14 residues. The DNA for the CDR3 is TGCAGTGCGAGAGGGACAGGGTGGAATCAGCCCCAGCATTTT. Translation gives CSARGTGWNQPQHF.

This clonotype was detected many times. The chain carries TRBV29-1 and TRBJ2-2, with TRBD1 matching 8 bases. Germline trimming cut 8 bases from V and 0 bases from J; bases unmatched to any gene: 5. Germline CDR1 is SQVTM and CDR2 is ANQGSEA. The length of the CDR3 is 14 residues. The CDR3 reads CSSRTGSNTGELFF. In DNA form, the CDR3 reads TGCAGCTCGCGGACAGGGTCGAACACCGGGGAGCTGTTTTTT.

The V call is TRBV29-1, the J call TRBJ2-1; the D gene is possibly TRBD1 (6 bases). V was cut by 4 bases and J by 4 bases, with 11 bases left in between. CDR1 and CDR2 (germline): SQVTM, ANQGSEA. This CDR3 contains 13 residues. The CDR3 region is CSVGGPEYNEQFF. The CDR3 DNA is TGCAGCGTTGGGGGGCCGGAATACAATGAGCAGTTCTTC.

The chain combines TRBV20-1 with TRBJ1-6; D may be TRBD1 (6 bases). V lost 5 bases, J lost 0 bases, and 14 bases lay in between. The CDR3 loop spans 16 amino acids. The germline gives CDR1 DFQATT, CDR2 SNEGSKA (reference sequence). CDR3 in DNA: TGCAGTGCTGTCGGACAGCCTAGCTCCTATAATTCACCCCTCCACTTT. It encodes CSAVGQPSSYNSPLHF.